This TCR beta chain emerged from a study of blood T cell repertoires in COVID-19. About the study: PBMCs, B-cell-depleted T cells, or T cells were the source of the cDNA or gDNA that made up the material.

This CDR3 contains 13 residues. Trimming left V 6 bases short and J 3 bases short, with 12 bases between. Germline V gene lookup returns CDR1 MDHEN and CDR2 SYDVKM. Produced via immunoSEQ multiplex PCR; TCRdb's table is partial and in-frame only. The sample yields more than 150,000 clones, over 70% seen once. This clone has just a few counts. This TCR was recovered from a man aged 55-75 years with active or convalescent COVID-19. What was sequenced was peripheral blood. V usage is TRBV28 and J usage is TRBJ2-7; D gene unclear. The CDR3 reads CASSLTSLYEQYF. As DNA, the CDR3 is TGTGCCAGCAGCTTAACATCCCTCTACGAGCAGTACTTC.